This T cell receptor (beta chain) was captured in a study of T cells in localized non-small cell lung cancer. Data came from immunoSEQ multiplex PCR; TCRdb stores just in-frame clones and leaves some out. The data contain fewer than 1,000 clones, about 30% of them seen just once; the ten biggest clones take up roughly 16%. The source was lung tumor tissue, collected before any cancer treatment. The clonotype was recovered from a woman between 18 and 50 years old with stage III lung adenocarcinoma.

CDR3 nucleotides: TGTGCCTGGAGTGCTCATCCGGGACTTGAAAAACTGTTTTTT. The encoded protein is CAWSAHPGLEKLFF. The J gene is TRBJ1-4, the V gene TRBV30; possibly TRBD1 for D (5 bases). The CDR3 is 14 residues long. From germline, CDR1 is GTSNPN and CDR2 SVGIG (reference sequence). V dropped 1 base and J dropped 7 bases, with 13 bases sitting between them.